A single sample is the source of the 28 T cell receptor beta chains below, sequenced in a study of cytomegalovirus exposure and HLA in healthy donors. Use of 60 Vbeta and 13 Jbeta primers characterized the PCR. Some clones are missing from TCRdb's copy, which holds only in-frame ones; the method was immunoSEQ multiplex PCR. The data contain about 160,000 clones, approximately 71% of them singletons. Sequencing was performed on PBMCs. These receptor sequences come from a man in his fifties in good health and CMV-seronegative.

The J gene is TRBJ2-3, the V gene TRBV27; 8 bases agree with TRBD2. This CDR3 is 12 amino acids long. The ends lost 4 bases at V and 9 bases at J; junction bases unmatched: 3. Germline V lookup: CDR1 MNHEY, CDR2 SMNVEV (reference sequence). The CDR3 here is CASSYPSGTQYF. CDR3 bases: TGTGCCAGCAGTTATCCTAGCGGGACGCAGTATTTT.

This chain links TRBV19 with TRBJ2-7; the D gene is possibly TRBD1 (7 bases). CDR1 and CDR2 from the germline V gene are LNHDA and SQIVND (reference sequence). Trimming removed 0 bases from V and 5 bases from J, with 14 bases in between. The CDR3 length is 15 residues. CDR3 nucleotides: TGTGCCAGTAGTATAGAGGCCAGGGGGAGGAACGAGCAGTACTTC. It encodes CASSIEARGRNEQYF.

This rearrangement joins TRBV19 to TRBJ2-3; weak D call: TRBD2 (5 bases). The CDR3 consists of 17 residues. The V gene's germline CDR1 is LNHDA and CDR2 SQIVND (reference sequence). Deletions cut 6 bases from V and 0 bases from J, with 19 bases between. CDR3 DNA sequence: TGTGCCAGTAGCCTCCAATCGGGGTCCCCTAGCACAGATACGCAGTATTTT. Its translation is CASSLQSGSPSTDTQYF.

The V gene is TRBV11-2, the J gene TRBJ1-5, with TRBD1 matching 7 bases. CDR3 length: 16 amino acids. Trimming removed 4 bases from V and 1 base from J; junction bases left unmatched: 7. Germline V lookup: CDR1 SGHAT, CDR2 FQNNGV. As DNA, the CDR3 is TGTGCCAGCAGCTCGAGGCCAGGGGGGAGCAATCAGCCCCAGCATTTT. The encoded protein is CASSSRPGGSNQPQHF.

The V and J genes are TRBV5-1 and TRBJ2-3; 12 bases agree with TRBD2. The CDR3 is 16 amino acids. J was trimmed by 2 bases and V by 0 bases; bases with no gene match: 1. Germline V gene lookup returns CDR1 SGHRS and CDR2 YFSETQ. CDR3 in amino acids: CASSLGTSGATDTQYF. The CDR3 DNA sequence: TGCGCCAGCAGCTTGGGGACTAGCGGGGCCACAGATACGCAGTATTTT.

This clone came up a few times. This sequence joins TRBV7-2 and TRBJ1-1; perhaps TRBD1 as D (5 bases). This CDR3 comprises 15 residues. Trimming stripped 2 bases from V and 5 bases from J, with 15 bases between. CDR1 is SGHTA and CDR2 is FQGNSA in the germline V gene. The CDR3 DNA sequence: TGTGCCAGCAGCTTACGCCCAGGGAAGGGGACTGAAGCTTTCTTT. Encoded protein: CASSLRPGKGTEAFF. The variable domain in full, with the rest retrieved from reference TRBV7-2 and TRBJ1-1, is GAGVSQSPSNKVTEKGKDVELRCDPISGHTALYWYRQSLGQGLEFLIYFQGNSAPDKSGLPSDRFSAERTGGSVSTLTIQRTQQEDSAVYLCASSLRPGKGTEAFFGQGTRLTVV.

The chain is built from TRBV7-3 and TRBJ1-1, with TRBD1 matching over 7 bases. Unmatched junction bases numbered 9, after V lost 2 bases and J lost 3 bases. The CDR3 length is 16 residues. Per germline, CDR1 SGHTA and CDR2 FQGTGA. In DNA, the CDR3 is TGTGCCAGCAGCTTACTTTGGACTCAGGGGGACACTGAAGCTTTCTTT. It yields the protein CASSLLWTQGDTEAFF.

J is TRBJ1-1 and V is TRBV7-6; 8 nucleotides align to TRBD1. There are 15 residues in the CDR3. Germline V gives CDR1 SGHVS, CDR2 FNYEAQ. The ends lost 5 bases at V and 1 base at J; junction bases unmatched: 6. The chain's CDR3 is CASSGQGLANTEAFF. The CDR3 coding sequence is TGTGCCAGCAGCGGACAGGGCCTGGCGAACACTGAAGCTTTCTTT. Full variable domain (remainder filled in from reference TRBV7-6 and TRBJ1-1): GAGVSQSPRYKVTKRGQDVALRCDPISGHVSLYWYRQALGQGPEFLTYFNYEAQQDKSGLPNDRFSAERPEGSISTLTIQRTEQRDSAMYRCASSGQGLANTEAFFGQGTRLTVV.

This clone was seen a few times. This chain joins TRBV19 and TRBJ1-1; D gene uncertain. The CDR3 runs 13 residues. The germline CDR1 and CDR2 sequences are LNHDA and SQIVND (reference sequence). Trimming pared 1 base from V and 7 bases from J, leaving 10 bases between. The CDR3 sequence is CASSIGILNEAFF. CDR3 nucleotides: TGTGCCAGTAGTATAGGAATACTCAATGAAGCTTTCTTT.

V gene TRBV6-5 combines with J gene TRBJ2-2, with a possible D match to TRBD1 (5 bases). Looked up from germline, CDR1 is MNHEY and CDR2 is SVGAGI. Trimming shortened V by 2 bases and J by 6 bases, and 16 bases separated the two germline ends. The CDR3 contains 16 residues. The CDR3 loop is CASSYALQGGPGELFF. The DNA for the CDR3 is TGTGCCAGCAGTTACGCCCTCCAGGGTGGCCCCGGGGAGCTGTTTTTT.

This clone was counted a single time. The CDR3 nucleotides read TGTGCCAGCAGCTTAGATTGGAGTCCCGGGGAGCTGTTTTTT. It specifies CASSLDWSPGELFF. The chain links TRBV7-2 to TRBJ2-2; D ambiguous. The CDR3 length is 14 residues. The V gene's germline CDR1 is SGHTA and CDR2 FQGNSA. V was trimmed by 1 base and J by 6 bases, leaving 9 bases between them.

The chain recombines TRBV9 with TRBJ2-3, with D possibly TRBD1 on 6 matching bases. Germline V gene lookup returns CDR1 SGDLS and CDR2 YYNGEE. This CDR3 has 16 amino acids. V lost 0 bases and J lost 0, with 11 bases in between. CDR3 in DNA: TGTGCCAGCAGCGTAGAGACAGGCGCTAGCACAGATACGCAGTATTTT. It translates to CASSVETGASTDTQYF. The full variable domain, rest sourced from reference TRBV9 and TRBJ2-3, is DSGVTQTPKHLITATGQRVTLRCSPRSGDLSVYWYQQSLDQGLQFLIQYYNGEERAKGNILERFSAQQFPDLHSELNLSSLELGDSALYFCASSVETGASTDTQYFGPGTRLTVL.

This clone occurred a few times. The chain uses TRBV7-2 and TRBJ2-1, with D possibly TRBD1 on 5 matching bases. Germline values: CDR1 SGHTA, CDR2 FQGNSA. The V end lost 5 bases, the J end lost 3 bases, and 8 bases lay between the germline ends. The CDR3 contains 13 residues. The chain's CDR3 is CASSRGHYNEQFF. CDR3 bases: TGTGCCAGCAGCCGCGGACACTACAATGAGCAGTTCTTC.

The V and J genes are TRBV5-1 and TRBJ1-2; 9 bases map to TRBD1. This CDR3 spans 14 amino acids. CDR1 is SGHRS, CDR2 YFSETQ, per germline. Germline trimming cut 4 bases from V and 4 bases from J; bases unmatched to any gene: 5. The CDR3 region is CASSAVTGGYGYTF. The CDR3 DNA sequence: TGCGCCAGCAGCGCGGTGACAGGGGGCTATGGCTACACCTTC.

This chain connects TRBV7-2 to TRBJ1-1; 8 nucleotides match TRBD1. This CDR3 comprises 14 residues. Germline CDR1 is SGHTA and CDR2 is FQGNSA. J was trimmed by 4 bases and V by 6 bases; bases with no gene match: 7. CDR3 DNA: TGTGCCAGCAGTTTTCAGGGGGCGCGCACTGAAGCTTTCTTT. Translating it yields CASSFQGARTEAFF.

This clone was counted only a few times. The chain joins TRBV6-5 to TRBJ2-2; 7 positions agree with TRBD1. The germline V gene encodes CDR1 MNHEY and CDR2 SVGAGI. The CDR3 has 14 residues. The V and J ends lost 7 bases and 6 bases, in that order; junction bases with no gene match: 8. In DNA form, the CDR3 reads TGTGCCAGCAATCTCAGGGGGATAGCCGGGGAGCTGTTTTTT. Amino acid sequence: CASNLRGIAGELFF.

The J gene is TRBJ1-4, the V gene TRBV18; 10 bases agree with TRBD1. CDR1 and CDR2 (germline): KGHSH, LQKENI. J gave up 4 bases and V 3 bases, and 2 bases lay outside the gene matches. The CDR3 loop spans 15 amino acids. CDR3: CASSPGTGVNEKLFF. The DNA of the CDR3 is TGTGCCAGCTCACCCGGGACAGGGGTTAATGAAAAACTGTTTTTT.

The V and J genes are TRBV10-3 and TRBJ2-7; 9 bases match TRBD1. V was clipped by 6 bases and J by 5 bases; unmatched bases: 5. The CDR3 length is 13 residues. Germline V gene lookup returns CDR1 ENHRY and CDR2 SYGVKD. CDR3 in amino acids: CAIRGTGGDEQYF. As DNA, the CDR3 is TGTGCCATCAGAGGAACAGGGGGCGACGAGCAGTACTTC.

The rearrangement joins TRBV6-1 to TRBJ2-7; 7 bases align to TRBD1. CDR1 MNHNS and CDR2 SASEGT come from the germline V gene. This CDR3 has 15 residues. Trimming at V came to 6 bases and at J to 0 bases, leaving 8 bases not matched to a gene. This CDR3 is CASRHRGQLSYEQYF. Here the CDR3 DNA reads TGTGCCAGCAGACACAGGGGTCAGCTCTCCTACGAGCAGTACTTC.

The CDR3 sequence is CASSRLTGSTNEKLFF. CDR3 bases: TGTGCCAGTAGCCGTTTGACAGGGTCAACTAATGAAAAACTGTTTTTT. The gene calls are TRBV19 and TRBJ1-4; 7 bases agree with TRBD1. The CDR3 extends over 16 amino acids. V lost 6 bases and J lost 0; bases outside the gene matches: 7. Germline V CDR1 and CDR2: LNHDA, SQIVND (reference sequence).

The V gene is TRBV10-3, the J gene TRBJ1-1; maybe TRBD1 (5 bases). Trimming removed 0 bases from V and 1 base from J, with 9 bases in between. The germline CDR1 and CDR2 sequences are ENHRY and SYGVKD. There are 15 residues in the CDR3. The chain's CDR3 is CAISESWGGNTEAFF. The CDR3 bases are TGTGCCATCAGTGAGTCTTGGGGCGGGAACACTGAAGCTTTCTTT.

The gene calls are TRBV14 and TRBJ1-1, with D tentatively TRBD1 (5 bases). This CDR3 contains 14 residues. V lost 4 bases and J 4 bases, leaving 13 bases between the germline ends. The germline V gene encodes CDR1 SGHDN and CDR2 FVKESK. The CDR3 region is CASSRLQVGTEAFF. The CDR3 nucleotides read TGTGCCAGCAGCCGCCTACAGGTAGGCACTGAAGCTTTCTTT.

The rearrangement uses TRBV5-8 and TRBJ1-4; TRBD1 agrees at 10 bases. This CDR3 contains 14 residues. With 4 bases clipped from V and 9 bases from J, the junction kept 6 bases outside the gene matches. The germline V gene has CDR1 SGHTS and CDR2 YDEGEE. CDR3 nucleotides: TGTGCCAGCAGCCCCGGGACAGGGGAGAAAAAACTGTTTTTT. It is translated as CASSPGTGEKKLFF.

The chain joins TRBV4-2 to TRBJ2-5, with TRBD2 identical over 13 bases. Per germline, CDR1 LGHNA and CDR2 YNFKEQ. Trimming took 4 bases from V and 2 from J; bases not matched to a gene: 7. The CDR3 extends over 17 amino acids. As DNA, the CDR3 is TGTGCCAGCAGCCTTACCGGACTAGCGGGGGCGCAAGAGACCCAGTACTTC. Its protein is CASSLTGLAGAQETQYF.

The chain uses TRBV6-4 and TRBJ2-5; 10 nucleotides agree with TRBD1. Germline V gene sequence: CDR1 MRHNA, CDR2 SNTAGT. This CDR3 region has 14 residues. Trimming took 6 bases from V and 5 from J; bases not matched to a gene: 6. The CDR3 here is CASSTTGGAETQYF. The CDR3, as DNA: TGTGCCAGCAGCACGACAGGGGGCGCGGAGACCCAGTACTTC.

This clone was picked up a small number of times. V usage is TRBV5-1 and J usage is TRBJ2-4; 8 nucleotides align to TRBD2. Germline CDR1 and CDR2: SGHRS and YFSETQ. The CDR3 covers 15 residues. Trimming at V came to 4 bases and at J to 7 bases, leaving 10 bases not matched to a gene. This CDR3 reads CASSPGLAELNIQYF. In nucleotides, the CDR3 is TGCGCCAGCAGCCCTGGACTAGCAGAATTGAACATTCAGTACTTC. Full variable domain (outside the CDR3, taken from reference TRBV5-1 and TRBJ2-4): KAGVTQTPRYLIKTRGQQVTLSCSPISGHRSVSWYQQTPGQGLQFLFEYFSETQRNKGNFPGRFSGRQFSNSRSEMNVSTLELGDSALYLCASSPGLAELNIQYFGAGTRLSVL.

V gene TRBV27 combines with J gene TRBJ1-2; D gene ambiguous. Trimming left V 3 bases short and J 8 bases short, with 16 bases between. This CDR3 has 14 amino acids. CDR1 and CDR2 from the germline V gene are MNHEY and SMNVEV (reference sequence). The CDR3 here is CASSFLGGFGGYTF. CDR3 nucleotide sequence: TGTGCCAGCAGTTTCCTGGGAGGGTTTGGAGGCTACACCTTC.

The rearrangement joins TRBV5-1 to TRBJ1-6; perhaps TRBD1 as D (6 bases). The V and J ends lost 2 bases and 5 bases respectively, with 14 bases between them. Looked up from germline, CDR1 is SGHRS and CDR2 is YFSETQ. This CDR3 region has 16 residues. CDR3 residues: CASSLTIQGDNSPLHF. CDR3 nucleotide sequence: TGCGCCAGCAGCTTAACCATACAGGGCGATAATTCACCCCTCCACTTT.